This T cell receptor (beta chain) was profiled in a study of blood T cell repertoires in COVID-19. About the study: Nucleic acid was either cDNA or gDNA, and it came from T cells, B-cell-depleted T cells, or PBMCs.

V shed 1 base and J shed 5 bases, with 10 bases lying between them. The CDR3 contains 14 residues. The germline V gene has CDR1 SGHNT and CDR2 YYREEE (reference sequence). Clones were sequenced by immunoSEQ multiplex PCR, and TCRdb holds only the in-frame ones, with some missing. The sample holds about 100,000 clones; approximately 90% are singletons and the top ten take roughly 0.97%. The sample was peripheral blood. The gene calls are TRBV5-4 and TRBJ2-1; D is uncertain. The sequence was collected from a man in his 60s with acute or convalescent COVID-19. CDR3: CASSLPQNHNEQFF. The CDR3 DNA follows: TGTGCCAGCAGCTTGCCCCAGAATCACAATGAGCAGTTCTTC.